Listed here are 2 T cell receptor beta chains from one sample, sequenced in a study of shared clonotypes between healthy human individuals. Positively selected for CCR7, the CD45RO-negative cells used as naive CD8 cells excluded terminally differentiated effector memory CD45RA+ cells. Clones were read by immunoSEQ multiplex PCR, and TCRdb kept only the in-frame ones, dropping some. The table lists more than 2 million clones, 93% of them singletons, with about 1.6% in the top ten. Sequences were obtained from naive CD8+ T cells from PBMCs. All receptors derive from a man between 18 and 35 years old in good health. Some clones in this sample may be carry-over from other donors' samples.

The V call is TRBV27, the J call TRBJ2-7; no clear D. The V and J ends lost 8 bases and 0 bases respectively, with 8 bases between them. Germline CDR1 is MNHEY and CDR2 is SMNVEV (reference sequence). This CDR3 comprises 12 residues. In DNA, the CDR3 is TGTGCCAGCGGATCCGACTCCTACGAGCAGTACTTC. Amino acid sequence: CASGSDSYEQYF.

The rearrangement uses TRBV25-1 and TRBJ2-5, with 14 bases matching TRBD2. Germline CDR1 reads MGHDK; CDR2 reads SYGVNS. This CDR3 contains 16 residues. The junction had 6 bases not matched to a gene; V was cut back by 4 bases and J by 5 bases. This CDR3 reads CASSGIRTSGRETQYF. In DNA, the CDR3 is TGTGCCAGCAGTGGGATTCGGACTAGCGGGAGGGAGACCCAGTACTTC. The variable domain in full, with the rest retrieved from reference TRBV25-1 and TRBJ2-5, is EADIYQTPRYLVIGTGKKITLECSQTMGHDKMYWYQQDPGMELHLIHYSYGVNSTEKGDLSSESTVSRIRTEHFPLTLESARPSHTSQYLCASSGIRTSGRETQYFGPGTRLLVL.